The 19 T cell receptor beta chains below come from one sample, sequenced in a study of blood T cell repertoires in COVID-19. Using immunoSEQ multiplex PCR, the repertoire was profiled, and TCRdb retains in-frame clones only, with some absent. In the table there are 75,000 to 90,000 clones, around 90% of which are singletons. The specimen was peripheral blood. All receptors derive from a woman between 45 and 65 years old in a cohort sampled during active COVID-19.

This chain uses TRBV30 with TRBJ1-1; D is undetermined. Deletions cut 4 bases from V and 0 bases from J, with 3 bases between. This CDR3 is 11 amino acids long. CDR1 GTSNPN and CDR2 SVGIG come from the germline V gene (reference sequence). The CDR3 protein is CAWIVNTEAFF. The CDR3 DNA follows: TGTGCCTGGATAGTGAACACTGAAGCTTTCTTT.

The chain has TRBV10-3 and TRBJ1-1; 10 nucleotides match TRBD1. Trimming at V came to 4 bases and at J to 3 bases, leaving 5 bases not matched to a gene. This CDR3 is built from 15 residues. CDR1 and CDR2 from the germline V gene are ENHRY and SYGVKD. The CDR3 sequence is CAISGPGTGDTEAFF. The CDR3 DNA reads as TGTGCCATCAGTGGACCCGGGACAGGGGACACTGAAGCTTTCTTT.

The chain recombines TRBV6-6 with TRBJ1-3, with D possibly being TRBD1 (5 bases). The CDR3 runs 14 residues. Germline loops: CDR1 MNHNY, CDR2 SVGAGI (reference sequence). V lost 3 bases to trimming and J lost 2 bases, with 8 bases between them. The CDR3 sequence: CASSYDRTGNTIYF. The CDR3 DNA reads TGTGCCAGCAGTTATGACAGAACTGGAAACACCATATATTTT.

The CDR3: CASSLGQTHTEAFF. DNA of the CDR3: TGTGCCAGCAGCTTAGGACAGACACACACTGAAGCTTTCTTT. This chain links TRBV7-3 with TRBJ1-1, with D possibly being TRBD1 (6 bases). The CDR3 runs 14 residues. V was trimmed by 2 bases and J by 3 bases, leaving 10 bases between them. Germline V gene lookup returns CDR1 SGHTA and CDR2 FQGTGA.

The chain links TRBV3-1 (or the pseudogene TRBV3-2) to TRBJ2-1; the match to TRBD2 covers 7 bases. The ends lost 0 bases at V and 5 bases at J; junction bases unmatched: 10. From germline, CDR1 is LGHDT and CDR2 YNNKEL (reference sequence). The CDR3 is 17 residues long. The CDR3 is CASSQDFGRGRDNEQFF. CDR3 in DNA: TGTGCCAGCAGCCAAGATTTCGGACGCGGGAGAGACAATGAGCAGTTCTTC.

This chain uses TRBV9 with TRBJ2-1; 8 positions match TRBD2. This CDR3 contains 17 residues. After removal of 2 bases from V and 3 bases from J, the junction contained 10 bases not matched to a gene. Germline loops: CDR1 SGDLS, CDR2 YYNGEE. This CDR3 reads CASSVTSGTRRYNEQFF. CDR3 nucleotide sequence: TGTGCCAGCAGCGTTACTTCCGGGACTAGACGCTACAATGAGCAGTTCTTC.

The chain employs TRBV10-3 and TRBJ2-5, with 11 nucleotides matching TRBD1. With 3 bases clipped from V and 2 bases from J, the junction kept 5 bases outside the gene matches. Germline-derived CDR1 and CDR2 are ENHRY and SYGVKD. The CDR3 covers 16 residues. The CDR3 sequence: CAISEWTGGLQETQYF. The CDR3 bases are TGTGCCATCAGTGAATGGACAGGGGGCTTGCAAGAGACCCAGTACTTC.

The chain couples TRBV6-4 to TRBJ2-1; 9 bases are a match to TRBD1. The CDR3 runs to 17 residues. The germline CDR1 and CDR2 sequences are MRHNA and SNTAGT. Losses at the gene ends were 4 bases for V and 2 bases for J; bases not matched to a gene: 9. The CDR3 nucleotides are TGTGCCAGCAGTGTAAAGGGGGGACAGGGCACCTACAATGAGCAGTTCTTC. Translating it yields CASSVKGGQGTYNEQFF.

The chain carries TRBV28 and TRBJ2-3; D is ambiguous. The germline V gene encodes CDR1 MDHEN and CDR2 SYDVKM. The CDR3 length is 15 residues. V was shortened by 5 bases and J by 4 bases, with 16 bases between the two germline ends. CDR3 amino acids: CASSEMVRGADTQYF. CDR3 in DNA: TGTGCCAGCAGTGAGATGGTCCGAGGAGCAGATACGCAGTATTTT.

This chain uses TRBV28 with TRBJ1-5; 9 bases map to TRBD1. The CDR3 runs to 15 residues. V shed 6 bases, J shed 2 bases, and the junction held 5 bases outside the gene matches. Per germline, CDR1 MDHEN and CDR2 SYDVKM. The CDR3 sequence is CASSPQGAGNQPQHF. The CDR3 DNA is TGTGCCAGCAGCCCACAGGGGGCGGGCAATCAGCCCCAGCATTTT.

Here the CDR3 DNA reads TGTGCCAGCAGTTTATTTGGACAGCCTAATGAAAAACTGTTTTTT. This gives the protein CASSLFGQPNEKLFF. This chain joins TRBV27 and TRBJ1-4, with a weak D call TRBD1 (6 bases). The CDR3 is made up of 15 amino acids. Germline V gene data show CDR1 as MNHEY and CDR2 as SMNVEV (reference sequence). Trimming shortened V by 1 base and J by 3 bases, and 9 bases separated the two germline ends.

This clone was observed once. V gene TRBV27 combines with J gene TRBJ2-1; TRBD2 matches at 7 bases. V lost 5 bases and J lost 1; bases outside the gene matches: 8. Germline V gene data show CDR1 as MNHEY and CDR2 as SMNVEV (reference sequence). This CDR3 comprises 16 residues. DNA for the CDR3: TGTGCCAGCAGTGAGAGCGGGGTCCTTTCCTACAATGAGCAGTTCTTC. Residues: CASSESGVLSYNEQFF.

The V and J genes are TRBV27 and TRBJ2-7; TRBD2 is a possible D gene (7 bases). CDR1 and CDR2 from the germline V gene are MNHEY and SMNVEV (reference sequence). CDR3 length: 14 amino acids. Trimming took 8 bases from V and 9 from J, leaving 23 bases between them. CDR3 sequence reads: CASRSTGRGIVQYF. CDR3 sequence (DNA): TGTGCCAGCCGATCAACAGGGAGGGGGATCGTGCAGTACTTC.

V gene TRBV27 combines with J gene TRBJ1-2, with a possible D match to TRBD1 (6 bases). Trimming stripped 5 bases from V and 2 bases from J, with 21 bases between. The CDR3 runs 17 residues. Germline loops: CDR1 MNHEY, CDR2 SMNVEV (reference sequence). The CDR3 nucleotides read TGTGCCAGCAGTCCCCGACTACAGGGTAGCACCAACTATGGCTACACCTTC. Translated, it gives CASSPRLQGSTNYGYTF.

This rearrangement joins TRBV3-1 (or the pseudogene TRBV3-2) to TRBJ1-6, with 9 bases matching TRBD1. This CDR3 contains 20 residues. The germline V gene encodes CDR1 LGHDT and CDR2 YNNKEL (reference sequence). Germline trimming cut 5 bases from V and 0 bases from J; bases unmatched to any gene: 14. The CDR3 region has the DNA TGTGCCAGCAGCAATGGGACAGGGACTACCTACAGCTCCTATAATTCACCCCTCCACTTT. It is translated as CASSNGTGTTYSSYNSPLHF.

This clone appeared once. Other DNA variants within this sample encode the same CDR3. The chain has TRBV5-1 and TRBJ1-1; D ambiguous. CDR1 and CDR2 from the germline V gene are SGHRS and YFSETQ. The CDR3 runs to 14 residues. V lost 0 bases to trimming and J lost 1 base, with 7 bases between them. The CDR3 is CASSLVAGNTEAFF. The CDR3 DNA sequence: TGCGCCAGCAGCTTGGTGGCAGGGAACACTGAAGCTTTCTTT.

The chain couples TRBV3-1 (or the pseudogene TRBV3-2) to TRBJ2-1, with TRBD2 matching over 8 bases. The CDR3 contains 13 residues. Germline-derived CDR1 and CDR2 are LGHDT and YNNKEL (reference sequence). Trimming removed 3 bases from V and 10 bases from J; junction bases left unmatched: 5. CDR3 protein: CASSHVLAGEQFF. For the CDR3, the DNA is TGTGCCAGCAGCCATGTTCTAGCGGGCGAGCAGTTCTTC.

This clone was observed once. This CDR3 is CASSLQANLAKNIQYF. In DNA form, the CDR3 reads TGTGCCAGCAGTCTTCAGGCAAATTTAGCCAAAAACATTCAGTACTTC. The genes are TRBV28 and TRBJ2-4; D unclear. The CDR3 extends over 16 amino acids. Germline V gene data show CDR1 as MDHEN and CDR2 as SYDVKM. Between the trimmed V and J ends, which lost 5 bases and 0 bases, there was a span of 14 bases.

The V call is TRBV5-1, the J call TRBJ2-7; TRBD2 agrees at 9 bases. Trimming cost V 3 bases and J 1 base; bases outside gene matches: 14. The CDR3 covers 18 residues. Germline V lookup: CDR1 SGHRS, CDR2 YFSETQ. The CDR3 here is CASSWKGTSSVGSYEQYF. The CDR3 nucleotides are TGCGCCAGCAGCTGGAAAGGGACTAGCAGTGTCGGGTCCTACGAGCAGTACTTC.